This T cell receptor beta chain was found in a study of Graves' ophthalmopathy and Graves' hyperthyroidism. The overall study: Peripheral blood (taken before any treatment) was collected at initial diagnosis.

This clonotype appeared a few times. The sequenced template was RNA, covering the TCR beta CDR3 region. HTBI primers primed a first-round RT-PCR, and a second-round multiplex PCR followed. Each CDR3 protein gets one entry after TCRdb re-called the multiplex PCR reads with MiXCR. The sample gives 200,000 to 300,000 distinct CDR3 sequences, around 42% of which show up once; roughly 50% is in the top ten. This CDR3 is 13 amino acids long. Trimming removed 6 bases from V and 4 bases from J; junction bases left unmatched: 5. What was sequenced was peripheral blood. The TCR originated in an adult man with Graves' ophthalmopathy. The genes are TRBV12-3 or TRBV12-4 and TRBJ2-5; 7 bases fit TRBD1. CDR3 residues: CASSSTGVETQYF. The CDR3 DNA sequence: TGTGCCAGCAGCTCTACAGGGGTAGAGACCCAGTACTTC.